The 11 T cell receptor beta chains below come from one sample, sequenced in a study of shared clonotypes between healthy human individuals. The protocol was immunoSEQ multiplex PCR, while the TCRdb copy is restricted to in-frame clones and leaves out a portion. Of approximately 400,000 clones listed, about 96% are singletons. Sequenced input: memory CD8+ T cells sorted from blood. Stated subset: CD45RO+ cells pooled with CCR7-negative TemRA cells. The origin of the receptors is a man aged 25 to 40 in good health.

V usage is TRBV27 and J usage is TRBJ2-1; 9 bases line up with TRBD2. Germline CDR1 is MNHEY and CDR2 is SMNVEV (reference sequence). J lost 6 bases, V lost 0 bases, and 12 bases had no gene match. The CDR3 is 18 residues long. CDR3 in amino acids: CASSLSWPSGILANEQFF. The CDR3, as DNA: TGTGCCAGCAGTTTATCTTGGCCTAGCGGGATTCTAGCCAATGAGCAGTTCTTC.

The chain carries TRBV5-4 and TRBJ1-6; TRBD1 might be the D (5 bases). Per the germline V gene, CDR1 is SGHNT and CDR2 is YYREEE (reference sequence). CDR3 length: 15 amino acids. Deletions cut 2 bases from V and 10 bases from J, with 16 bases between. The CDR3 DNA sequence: TGTGCCAGCAGCTTAAACTCCAGGGTTGGATCACCCCTCCACTTT. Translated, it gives CASSLNSRVGSPLHF.

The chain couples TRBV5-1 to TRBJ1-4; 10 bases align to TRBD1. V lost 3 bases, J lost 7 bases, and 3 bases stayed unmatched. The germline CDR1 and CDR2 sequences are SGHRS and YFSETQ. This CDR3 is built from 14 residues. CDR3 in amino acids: CASSWTGGGEKLFF. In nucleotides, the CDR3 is TGCGCCAGCAGCTGGACAGGGGGAGGTGAAAAACTGTTTTTT.

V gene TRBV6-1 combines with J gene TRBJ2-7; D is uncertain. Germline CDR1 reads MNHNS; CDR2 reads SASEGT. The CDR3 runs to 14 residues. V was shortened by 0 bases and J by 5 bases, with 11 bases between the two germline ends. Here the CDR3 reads CASSEAWTYDEQYF. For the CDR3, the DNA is TGTGCCAGCAGTGAAGCTTGGACCTACGACGAGCAGTACTTC.

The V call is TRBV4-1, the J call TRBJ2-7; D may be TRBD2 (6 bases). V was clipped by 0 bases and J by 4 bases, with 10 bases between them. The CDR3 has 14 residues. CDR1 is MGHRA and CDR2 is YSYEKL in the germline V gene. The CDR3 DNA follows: TGCGCCAGCAGCCAAGAAACTAGCAGGTACGAGCAGTACTTC. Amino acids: CASSQETSRYEQYF.

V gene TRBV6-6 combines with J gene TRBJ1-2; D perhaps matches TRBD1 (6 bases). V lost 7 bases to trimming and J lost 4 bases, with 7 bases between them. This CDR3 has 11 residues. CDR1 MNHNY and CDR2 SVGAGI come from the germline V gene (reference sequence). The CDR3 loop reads CASTQGYGYTF. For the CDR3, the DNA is TGTGCCAGCACACAGGGCTATGGCTACACCTTC.

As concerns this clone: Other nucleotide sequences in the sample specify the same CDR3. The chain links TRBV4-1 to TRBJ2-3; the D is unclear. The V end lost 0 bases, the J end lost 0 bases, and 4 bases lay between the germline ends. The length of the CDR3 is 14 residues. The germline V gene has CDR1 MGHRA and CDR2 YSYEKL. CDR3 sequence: CASSQDASTDTQYF. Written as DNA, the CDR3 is TGCGCCAGCAGCCAAGACGCCAGCACAGATACGCAGTATTTT.

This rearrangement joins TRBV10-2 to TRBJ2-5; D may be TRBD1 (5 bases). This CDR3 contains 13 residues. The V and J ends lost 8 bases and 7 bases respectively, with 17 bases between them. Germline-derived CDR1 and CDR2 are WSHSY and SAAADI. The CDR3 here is CASSPGRIATQYF. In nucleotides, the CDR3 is TGCGCCAGCTCGCCAGGGCGGATTGCGACCCAGTACTTC.

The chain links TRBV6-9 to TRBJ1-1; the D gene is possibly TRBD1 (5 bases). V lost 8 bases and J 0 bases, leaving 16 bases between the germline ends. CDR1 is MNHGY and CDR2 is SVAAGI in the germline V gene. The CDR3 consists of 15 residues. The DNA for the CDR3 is TGTGCCAGCCCTATCGGACGGGGGATGAACACTGAAGCTTTCTTT. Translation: CASPIGRGMNTEAFF.

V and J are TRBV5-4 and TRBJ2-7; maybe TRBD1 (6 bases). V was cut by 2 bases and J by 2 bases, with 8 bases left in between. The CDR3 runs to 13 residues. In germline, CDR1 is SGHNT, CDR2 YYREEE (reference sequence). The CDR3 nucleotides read TGTGCCAGCAGCTTTGAGGGGGCCTACGAGCAGTACTTC. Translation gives CASSFEGAYEQYF.

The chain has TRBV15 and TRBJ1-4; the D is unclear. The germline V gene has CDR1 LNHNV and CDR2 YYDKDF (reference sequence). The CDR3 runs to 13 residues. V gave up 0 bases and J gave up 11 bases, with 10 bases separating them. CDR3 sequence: CATSRDRALKLFF. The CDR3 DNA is TGTGCCACCAGCAGAGATCGGGCCCTTAAACTGTTTTTT.